The T cell receptor (beta chain) under discussion was sequenced for a study of Ad26.COV2.S vaccination and SARS-CoV-2 variants. About the research overall: Into the muscle, Ad26.COV2.S was dosed once or twice, 56 days apart.

Some clones are missing from TCRdb's copy, which holds only in-frame ones; the method was immunoSEQ multiplex PCR. Of roughly 270,000 clones listed, around 87% are singletons. Documented treatment: some 20 received Ad26.COV2.S at low or high dose, single or two shots; about 5 received placebo; per-sample allocation not given. Sampling took place 63 days after the first vaccine or placebo injection. The CDR3 is 16 residues long. V was pared by 6 bases and J by 4 bases, with 12 bases of the junction left unmatched. CDR1 MNHEY and CDR2 SMNVEV come from the germline V gene (reference sequence). The material was peripheral blood, obtained in a trial of Ad26.COV2.S vaccine versus placebo. This sequence was found in a person between 18 and 59 years old who received the Ad26.COV2.S COVID-19 vaccine or a placebo. The chain recombines TRBV27 with TRBJ1-2; 9 bases match TRBD1. The CDR3 reads CASRYTGTGSVYGYTF. The CDR3 region has the DNA TGTGCCAGCAGATATACCGGGACAGGGTCGGTCTATGGCTACACCTTC.